The 21 T cell receptor beta chains below all came from one sample that was sequenced in a study of siplizumab effects on memory and regulatory T cells. Profiled with immunoSEQ multiplex PCR; TCRdb holds only in-frame clones, not every one. The repertoire includes about 100,000 clones, 93% of them detected once, and roughly 0.62% sits in the top ten. Specimen: Tregs sorted from blood. These receptor sequences come from a human donor in good health.

This clone has a handful of counts. The rearrangement joins TRBV2 to TRBJ2-3, with 10 nucleotides matching TRBD2. Germline V gene data show CDR1 as SNHLY and CDR2 as FYNNEI. The CDR3 runs to 16 residues. With V trimmed by 2 bases and J by 3 bases, 5 bases remained unmatched. The DNA for the CDR3 is TGTGCCAGCAGTGAAAGGGCTAGCGGGAGTACAGATACGCAGTATTTT. The encoded protein is CASSERASGSTDTQYF.

The chain links TRBV15 to TRBJ1-4; a possible D gene is TRBD1 (6 bases). Germline V gives CDR1 LNHNV, CDR2 YYDKDF (reference sequence). V shed 3 bases and J shed 7 bases, with 15 bases lying between them. CDR3 length: 15 residues. The chain's CDR3 is CATSRTTGSGEKLFF. In nucleotides, the CDR3 is TGTGCCACCAGCAGGACTACAGGGAGTGGTGAAAAACTGTTTTTT.

This chain connects TRBV6-6 to TRBJ1-4; D possibly corresponds to TRBD1 (5 bases). The germline gives CDR1 MNHNY, CDR2 SVGAGI (reference sequence). The CDR3 spans 16 residues. Trimming pared 6 bases from V and 6 bases from J, leaving 20 bases between. The DNA of the CDR3 is TGTGCCAGCAGAACCGGGACTTACTTGAGGGATGAAAAACTGTTTTTT. It codes for CASRTGTYLRDEKLFF.

The CDR3 bases are TGTGCCAGCAGCTTAAGATCCCTAGCGGGATACAATGAGCAGTTCTTC. Protein product: CASSLRSLAGYNEQFF. The chain combines TRBV5-4 with TRBJ2-1, with 9 bases identical to TRBD2. There are 16 residues in the CDR3. Germline trimming cut 2 bases from V and 4 bases from J; bases unmatched to any gene: 7. Germline values: CDR1 SGHNT, CDR2 YYREEE (reference sequence).

The chain links TRBV29-1 to TRBJ1-4, with D hard to call. The CDR3 is 12 residues long. Germline CDR1 is SQVTM and CDR2 is ANQGSEA. Trimming took 6 bases from V and 4 from J, leaving 9 bases between them. The CDR3 DNA is TGCAGCGTACCGGACTTTAATGAAAAACTGTTTTTT. Protein product: CSVPDFNEKLFF.

This sequence joins TRBV18 and TRBJ1-3; D gene ambiguous. Germline CDR1 reads KGHSH; CDR2 reads LQKENI. The CDR3 is made up of 15 amino acids. Deletions cut 0 bases from V and 4 bases from J, with 10 bases between. The CDR3 protein is CASSPPFQAGNTIYF. CDR3 sequence (DNA): TGTGCCAGCTCACCACCGTTCCAGGCCGGAAACACCATATATTTT.

This rearrangement joins TRBV7-2 to TRBJ1-1; 7 bases are shared with TRBD1. After removal of 3 bases from V and 0 bases from J, the junction contained 4 bases not matched to a gene. Germline V CDR1 and CDR2: SGHTA, FQGNSA. The CDR3 consists of 15 residues. The CDR3 loop reads CASSLAGTVNTEAFF. Here the CDR3 DNA reads TGTGCCAGCAGCTTGGCCGGGACAGTGAACACTGAAGCTTTCTTT.

J is TRBJ2-5 and V is TRBV7-8, with D perhaps matching TRBD2 (5 bases). With 1 base removed from V and 0 bases from J, the gap between germline ends came to 18 bases. CDR1 is SGHVS, CDR2 FQNEAQ, per germline. The CDR3 runs to 18 residues. The CDR3 coding sequence is TGTGCCAGCAGCTTAGGGACTCCCTTAAAGATGTACCAAGAGACCCAGTACTTC. Its protein product is CASSLGTPLKMYQETQYF.

CDR3 loop: CASRHGTGGANVLTF. The DNA for the CDR3 is TGTGCCAGTAGGCACGGGACAGGTGGGGCCAACGTCCTGACTTTC. The J gene is TRBJ2-6, the V gene TRBV19; 8 nucleotides match TRBD1. This CDR3 contains 15 residues. V dropped 6 bases and J dropped 3; count of bases not matched to a gene: 4. Germline CDR1 LNHDA, CDR2 SQIVND (reference sequence). The full variable domain, its missing parts supplied by reference TRBV19 and TRBJ2-6, is DGGITQSPKYLFRKEGQNVTLSCEQNLNHDAMYWYRQDPGQGLRLIYYSQIVNDFQKGDIAEGYSVSREKKESFPLTVTSAQKNPTAFYLCASRHGTGGANVLTFGAGSRLTVL.

V is TRBV27 and J is TRBJ1-5, with TRBD1 as a possible D gene (5 bases). V was pared by 11 bases and J by 2 bases, with 16 bases between. This CDR3 comprises 14 residues. The germline V gene encodes CDR1 MNHEY and CDR2 SMNVEV (reference sequence). The CDR3 sequence: CASRGRRGNQPQHF. Here the CDR3 DNA reads TGTGCCTCGCGGGGACGTAGGGGCAATCAGCCCCAGCATTTT.

This chain uses TRBV30 with TRBJ1-2; possibly TRBD1 for D (5 bases). Looked up from germline, CDR1 is GTSNPN and CDR2 is SVGIG (reference sequence). The CDR3 extends over 12 amino acids. The V and J ends lost 2 bases and 8 bases respectively, with 12 bases between them. The CDR3 is CAWSWGQWGYTF. In DNA, the CDR3 is TGTGCCTGGAGTTGGGGCCAGTGGGGCTACACCTTC. Complete variable domain (other parts from reference TRBV30 and TRBJ1-2): SQTIHQWPATLVQPVGSPLSLECTVEGTSNPNLYWYRQAAGRGLQLLFYSVGIGQISSEVPQNLSASRPQDRQFILSSKKLLLSDSGFYLCAWSWGQWGYTFGSGTRLTVV.

The V gene is TRBV5-6, the J gene TRBJ2-1; D might be TRBD2 (6 bases). The germline V gene encodes CDR1 SGHDT and CDR2 YYEEEE. The CDR3 spans 16 residues. Between the trimmed V and J ends, which lost 5 bases and 3 bases, there was a span of 18 bases. CDR3 loop: CASSHYRDWDYNEQFF. The CDR3 nucleotides are TGTGCCAGCAGTCACTACCGGGACTGGGACTACAATGAGCAGTTCTTC.

This sequence joins TRBV11-3 and TRBJ2-6; D gene ambiguous. The V gene lost 6 bases and the J gene lost 2 bases, with 5 bases spanning the gap. Germline CDR1 is SGHNT and CDR2 is YENEEA. The CDR3 extends over 13 amino acids. CDR3 nucleotides: TGTGCCAGCAGTAGCCCTGGGGCCAACGTCCTGACTTTC. It translates to CASSSPGANVLTF.

The chain couples TRBV2 to TRBJ1-5; 12 positions match TRBD1. The trim removed 8 bases at V and 7 bases at J, leaving 6 bases unmatched. Per germline, CDR1 SNHLY and CDR2 FYNNEI. The CDR3 runs 14 residues. CDR3 bases: TGTGCCAGCCGGGACAGGGGGCGAGAACAGCCCCAGCATTTT. Translation: CASRDRGREQPQHF.

This clone was counted a single time. The chain employs TRBV2 and TRBJ2-7; D is unclear. Trimming shortened V by 9 bases and J by 3 bases, and 21 bases separated the two germline ends. CDR3 length: 15 amino acids. CDR1 SNHLY and CDR2 FYNNEI come from the germline V gene. The CDR3 nucleotides read TGTGCCAGGTCTCCAGCGACCCTCAAAGGCTACGAGCAGTACTTC. Protein sequence: CARSPATLKGYEQYF.

The genes are TRBV4-2 and TRBJ2-1; perhaps D is TRBD1 or TRBD2 (5 bases each). V lost 4 bases and J 6 bases, leaving 28 bases between the germline ends. This CDR3 is 19 amino acids long. Looked up from germline, CDR1 is LGHNA and CDR2 is YNFKEQ. The CDR3 bases are TGTGCCAGCAGCCGAAGGCCGGGGCGTGTGGGGCAAAACGGCAATGAGCAGTTCTTC. Amino acids: CASSRRPGRVGQNGNEQFF.

This clone was detected once. The rearrangement uses TRBV11-2 and TRBJ1-1; D is uncertain. This CDR3 is 15 amino acids long. With 1 base removed from V and 3 bases from J, the gap between germline ends came to 12 bases. Germline values: CDR1 SGHAT, CDR2 FQNNGV. The CDR3 DNA sequence: TGTGCCAGCAGCTTAGGTCCAAGGGAGGACACTGAAGCTTTCTTT. The encoded protein is CASSLGPREDTEAFF.

V is TRBV5-4 and J is TRBJ1-1; D unresolved. This CDR3 region has 13 residues. Deletions cut 4 bases from V and 0 bases from J, with 7 bases between. CDR1 is SGHNT and CDR2 is YYREEE in the germline V gene (reference sequence). DNA of the CDR3: TGTGCCAGCAGCAATACCCTGAACACTGAAGCTTTCTTT. As protein: CASSNTLNTEAFF. Drawing the rest from reference TRBV5-4 and TRBJ1-1, the complete variable domain is ETGVTQSPTHLIKTRGQQVTLRCSSQSGHNTVSWYQQALGQGPQFIFQYYREEENGRGNFPPRFSGLQFPNYSSELNVNALELDDSALYLCASSNTLNTEAFFGQGTRLTVV.

The chain has TRBV5-1 and TRBJ1-6, with a possible D match to TRBD1 (5 bases). Trimming took 3 bases from V and 9 from J, leaving 13 bases between them. From germline, CDR1 is SGHRS and CDR2 YFSETQ. The CDR3 is 14 amino acids. The DNA for the CDR3 is TGCGCCAGCAGCTCCGGCAGGGAGGTTTCACCCCTCCACTTT. Protein: CASSSGREVSPLHF.

CDR3 DNA: TGTGCCAGCAGCGGCCTGGTTGTAGCCCCTCAAAACACCATATATTTT. Its translation is CASSGLVVAPQNTIYF. This chain links TRBV9 with TRBJ1-3, with no clear D. This CDR3 region has 16 residues. The germline gives CDR1 SGDLS, CDR2 YYNGEE. V lost 3 bases to trimming and J lost 6 bases, with 19 bases between them.

This chain connects TRBV30 to TRBJ1-2; D unresolved. The ends were cut back, 1 base at V and 5 bases at J, with 11 bases in the middle. Germline CDR1 is GTSNPN and CDR2 is SVGIG (reference sequence). This CDR3 is built from 13 residues. The CDR3 bases are TGTGCCTGGAGTGGGCTACGGTTTTATGGCTACACCTTC. Its protein product is CAWSGLRFYGYTF.